This entry lists 20 T cell receptor beta chains sequenced from one sample in a study of OX40 agonist ivuxolimab in advanced cancers. The table came from immunoSEQ multiplex PCR; TCRdb's copy has only in-frame clones and leaves some out. The sample holds about 94,000 clones; about nine tenths are singletons and the top ten take under 0.35%. The sequences come from CD4+ or CD8+ T cells sorted from blood, collected in a trial of the OX40 agonist ivuxolimab. The receptor source for this set is an adult with an advanced solid tumor such as melanoma, head and neck, liver or kidney cancer.

The V gene is TRBV4-2, the J gene TRBJ2-1; D is possibly TRBD2 (5 bases). The CDR3 extends over 14 amino acids. The germline CDR1 and CDR2 sequences are LGHNA and YNFKEQ. V was pared by 0 bases and J by 13 bases, with 16 bases between. The CDR3 reads CASSQESPSEEQFF. The CDR3 DNA sequence: TGTGCCAGCAGCCAAGAGTCCCCCTCGGAGGAACAGTTCTTC.

The gene calls are TRBV27 and TRBJ2-7; D may correspond to TRBD1 or TRBD2 (5 bases each). CDR3 size: 17 residues. CDR1 and CDR2 (germline): MNHEY, SMNVEV (reference sequence). V lost 4 bases and J 0 bases, leaving 19 bases between the germline ends. The CDR3 protein is CASSSSSWGSSSYEQYF. CDR3 DNA: TGTGCCAGCAGTTCAAGCAGTTGGGGGTCCAGCTCCTACGAGCAGTACTTC.

The rearrangement joins TRBV13 to TRBJ1-2; 9 bases line up with TRBD1. The V and J ends lost 8 bases and 5 bases, in that order; junction bases with no gene match: 6. The CDR3 spans 13 residues. Germline assignment: CDR1 PRHDT and CDR2 FYEKMQ (reference sequence). The CDR3 here is CASGTGYLYGYTF. In DNA form, the CDR3 reads TGTGCCAGCGGGACAGGGTATTTGTATGGCTACACCTTC.

The J gene is TRBJ1-6, the V gene TRBV5-1; a possible D gene is TRBD1 (6 bases). Looked up from germline, CDR1 is SGHRS and CDR2 is YFSETQ. The CDR3 length is 20 residues. The V and J ends lost 4 bases and 0 bases respectively, with 23 bases between them. CDR3 sequence reads: CASSREGGRQASSYNSPLHF. In DNA, the CDR3 is TGCGCCAGCAGCAGGGAAGGAGGAAGACAGGCTAGCTCCTATAATTCACCCCTCCACTTT. The full variable domain, completed using reference TRBV5-1 and TRBJ1-6, is KAGVTQTPRYLIKTRGQQVTLSCSPISGHRSVSWYQQTPGQGLQFLFEYFSETQRNKGNFPGRFSGRQFSNSRSEMNVSTLELGDSALYLCASSREGGRQASSYNSPLHFGNGTRLTVT.

The chain uses TRBV5-1 and TRBJ2-2; D not certain. The CDR3 loop spans 13 amino acids. In germline, CDR1 is SGHRS, CDR2 YFSETQ. V gave up 3 bases and J gave up 2 bases, with 5 bases separating them. The CDR3 here is CASSYSNTGELFF. The CDR3 DNA is TGCGCCAGCAGCTACAGCAACACCGGGGAGCTGTTTTTT.

The chain joins TRBV28 to TRBJ1-1, with D hard to call. The CDR3 sequence is 14 residues long. Trimming stripped 2 bases from V and 1 base from J, with 8 bases between. Per germline, CDR1 MDHEN and CDR2 SYDVKM. In DNA, the CDR3 is TGTGCCAGCAGTTTAATGGGCAGGAACACTGAAGCTTTCTTT. As protein: CASSLMGRNTEAFF.

CDR3 sequence reads: CASSLNTNTEAFF. CDR3 coding DNA: TGTGCCAGCAGCTTAAACACGAACACTGAAGCTTTCTTT. The V gene is TRBV7-9, the J gene TRBJ1-1; D gene uncertain. CDR1 is SEHNR and CDR2 is FQNEAQ in the germline V gene (reference sequence). This CDR3 contains 13 residues. V lost 2 bases to trimming and J lost 1 base, with 5 bases between them.

V usage is TRBV19 and J usage is TRBJ2-2; 15 nucleotides line up with TRBD2. The CDR3 is 18 amino acids. The V gene's germline CDR1 is LNHDA and CDR2 SQIVND (reference sequence). V lost 3 bases to trimming and J lost 0 bases; unmatched junction nucleotides: 2. CDR3 DNA: TGTGCCAGTAGTATGGGACTAGCGGGGGGCCCGAACACCGGGGAGCTGTTTTTT. This encodes CASSMGLAGGPNTGELFF.

The chain is built from TRBV7-2 and TRBJ1-3; no clear D gene. The CDR3 loop spans 14 amino acids. Trimming left V 5 bases short and J 0 bases short, with 8 bases between. Germline V gives CDR1 SGHTA, CDR2 FQGNSA. The CDR3 nucleotides read TGTGCCAGCAGCCTCGGATTCTCTGGAAACACCATATATTTT. Translated: CASSLGFSGNTIYF.

This rearrangement joins TRBV7-9 to TRBJ2-1, with unresolved D. In germline, CDR1 is SEHNR, CDR2 FQNEAQ (reference sequence). The CDR3 is 13 residues long. Trimming left V 5 bases short and J 9 bases short, with 14 bases between. The CDR3 reads CASSLSSGLEQFF. CDR3 DNA: TGTGCCAGCAGCCTCTCGTCCGGTCTTGAGCAGTTCTTC.

The rearrangement joins TRBV6-6 to TRBJ2-7; no reliable D call. The V gene lost 2 bases and the J gene lost 5 bases, with 4 bases spanning the gap. The germline gives CDR1 MNHNY, CDR2 SVGAGI (reference sequence). This CDR3 has 11 amino acids. The CDR3 region has the DNA TGTGCCAGCAGTTACATAGACGAGCAGTACTTC. Its protein product is CASSYIDEQYF.

V usage is TRBV10-2 and J usage is TRBJ1-2; TRBD1 agrees at 8 bases. CDR3 length equals 14 residues. In germline, CDR1 is WSHSY, CDR2 SAAADI. Trimming removed 7 bases from V and 4 bases from J; junction bases left unmatched: 8. The CDR3 is CASTPGQGSYGYTF. The CDR3 nucleotides are TGCGCCAGCACCCCTGGACAGGGAAGCTATGGCTACACCTTC.

The J gene is TRBJ1-4, the V gene TRBV14; TRBD1 matches at 7 bases. This CDR3 is built from 16 residues. J gave up 3 bases and V 2 bases, and 6 bases lay outside the gene matches. Germline CDR1 and CDR2: SGHDN and FVKESK. CDR3 residues: CASSQLQGRANEKLFF. CDR3 nucleotides: TGTGCCAGCAGCCAACTACAGGGGAGGGCTAATGAAAAACTGTTTTTT. The variable domain in full, completed from reference TRBV14 and TRBJ1-4, reads EAGVTQFPSHSVIEKGQTVTLRCDPISGHDNLYWYRRVMGKEIKFLLHFVKESKQDESGMPNNRFLAERTGGTYSTLKVQPAELEDSGVYFCASSQLQGRANEKLFFGSGTQLSVL.

The V and J genes are TRBV11-3 and TRBJ2-2; D may be TRBD1 or TRBD2 (5 bases each). CDR3 length equals 16 residues. V was clipped by 3 bases and J by 1 base, with 12 bases between them. CDR1 and CDR2 from the germline V gene are SGHNT and YENEEA. The CDR3 sequence is CASSFFGTGNTGELFF. The CDR3 DNA reads TGTGCCAGCAGCTTTTTCGGGACGGGGAACACCGGGGAGCTGTTTTTT.

This chain joins TRBV13 and TRBJ2-3, with no clear D. This CDR3 contains 12 residues. Per the germline V gene, CDR1 is PRHDT and CDR2 is FYEKMQ (reference sequence). The V and J ends lost 1 base and 5 bases respectively, with 4 bases between them. In nucleotides, the CDR3 is TGTGCCAGCAGCTTAGCGGGAGATACGCAGTATTTT. Residues: CASSLAGDTQYF.

Concerning this clone: The sample carries other DNA sequences with the same CDR3. The gene calls are TRBV7-8 and TRBJ1-1, with D possibly TRBD1 on 5 matching bases. Germline assignment: CDR1 SGHVS and CDR2 FQNEAQ. This CDR3 spans 15 amino acids. Trimming stripped 2 bases from V and 0 bases from J, with 10 bases between. The CDR3 bases are TGTGCCAGCAGCTTAAAGAGACAGTTGAACACTGAAGCTTTCTTT. Amino acids: CASSLKRQLNTEAFF.

The chain has TRBV6-5 and TRBJ1-2, with a possible D match to TRBD1 (6 bases). Trimming pared 6 bases from V and 2 bases from J, leaving 10 bases between. The germline gives CDR1 MNHEY, CDR2 SVGAGI. The CDR3 is made up of 13 amino acids. The DNA for the CDR3 is TGTGCCAGCAGCCGGGACAAAAACTATGGCTACACCTTC. The encoded protein is CASSRDKNYGYTF.

The gene calls are TRBV5-5 and TRBJ2-7, with a possible D match to TRBD1 (5 bases). This CDR3 region has 14 residues. The V gene lost 2 bases and the J gene lost 6 bases, with 15 bases spanning the gap. The germline V gene has CDR1 SGHKS and CDR2 YYEKEE (reference sequence). The CDR3 DNA reads TGTGCCAGCAGCTTTTCAGGCAGGGATGTCGAGCAGTACTTC. As protein: CASSFSGRDVEQYF.

This clone has only a few counts. This chain links TRBV5-1 with TRBJ2-2, with D possibly TRBD2 on 6 matching bases. CDR1 and CDR2 (germline): SGHRS, YFSETQ. Deletions cut 4 bases from V and 3 bases from J, with 13 bases between. The CDR3 is 15 amino acids. The CDR3, as DNA: TGCGCCAGCAGCGCCCGGGACTTTCACACCGGGGAGCTGTTTTTT. It encodes CASSARDFHTGELFF. Using reference TRBV5-1 and TRBJ2-2 for the parts outside the CDR3, the full variable domain is KAGVTQTPRYLIKTRGQQVTLSCSPISGHRSVSWYQQTPGQGLQFLFEYFSETQRNKGNFPGRFSGRQFSNSRSEMNVSTLELGDSALYLCASSARDFHTGELFFGEGSRLTVL.

The chain employs TRBV30 and TRBJ1-2, with D tentatively TRBD1 (5 bases). This CDR3 region has 14 residues. From germline, CDR1 is GTSNPN and CDR2 SVGIG (reference sequence). V lost 2 bases, J lost 2 bases, and 12 bases lay in between. CDR3 in amino acids: CAWSPRGGNYGYTF. The CDR3 coding sequence is TGTGCCTGGAGTCCCCGCGGGGGGAACTATGGCTACACCTTC.